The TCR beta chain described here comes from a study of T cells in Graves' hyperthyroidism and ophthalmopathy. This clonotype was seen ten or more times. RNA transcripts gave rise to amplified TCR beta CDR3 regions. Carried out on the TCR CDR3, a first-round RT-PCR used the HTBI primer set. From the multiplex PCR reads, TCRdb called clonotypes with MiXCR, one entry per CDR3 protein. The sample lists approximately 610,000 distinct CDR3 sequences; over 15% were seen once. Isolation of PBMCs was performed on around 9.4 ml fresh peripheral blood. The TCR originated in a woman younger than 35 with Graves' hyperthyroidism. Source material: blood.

The DNA for the CDR3 is TGTGCCAGCAGTTTACTGTCTGGAAACACCATATATTTT. Protein sequence: CASSLLSGNTIYF. J is TRBJ1-3 and V is TRBV12-3 or TRBV12-4; D call uncertain. The CDR3 has 13 residues. Trimming removed 2 bases at V and 1 base at J, with 3 bases between.